Each of the 18 T cell receptor beta chains below was sequenced from the same sample in a study of STAT5B mutations in CD4+ large granular lymphocyte leukemia. Some clones are missing from TCRdb's copy, which holds only in-frame ones; the method was immunoSEQ multiplex PCR. The sample comprises about 40,000 clones, roughly 79% of which are singletons, and 3% to 4% rests with the top ten. Sequenced input: CD4+ T cells from blood buffy coats. The receptors here all came from a human donor in good health.

V gene TRBV28 combines with J gene TRBJ2-7, with 12 bases identical to TRBD2. V was pared by 4 bases and J by 3 bases, with 16 bases of the junction left unmatched. CDR1 is MDHEN, CDR2 SYDVKM, per germline. The CDR3 sequence is 19 residues long. The CDR3 protein is CASSSQIPSGGARDYEQYF. The CDR3 DNA is TGTGCCAGCAGTTCCCAAATACCTAGCGGGGGGGCCCGTGACTACGAGCAGTACTTC.

The chain links TRBV7-2 to TRBJ2-3; TRBD2 matches at 7 bases. Germline loops: CDR1 SGHTA, CDR2 FQGNSA. The ends lost 4 bases at V and 3 bases at J; junction bases unmatched: 7. The CDR3 totals 15 residues. This CDR3 is CASSSVGLGTDTQYF. CDR3 in DNA: TGTGCCAGCAGCTCCGTCGGACTAGGGACAGATACGCAGTATTTT.

The CDR3 reads CASSELGSYGYTF. For the CDR3, the DNA is TGTGCCAGCAGTGAGCTCGGGAGCTATGGCTACACCTTC. The chain joins TRBV2 to TRBJ1-2; D unresolved. Germline CDR1 SNHLY, CDR2 FYNNEI. Deletions cut 3 bases from V and 4 bases from J, with 9 bases between. This CDR3 has 13 amino acids.

This clone was observed a few times. The gene calls are TRBV7-2 and TRBJ1-1; 7 nucleotides agree with TRBD1. V lost 6 bases, J lost 12 bases, and 7 bases stayed unmatched. The CDR3 spans 11 residues. CDR1 and CDR2 from the germline V gene are SGHTA and FQGNSA. The CDR3 is CASSKSDRPFF. The DNA of the CDR3 is TGTGCCAGCAGTAAGTCGGACAGGCCTTTCTTT.

This clone turned up a few times. V usage is TRBV12-5 and J usage is TRBJ1-3; no reliable D call. Trimming shortened V by 5 bases and J by 1 base, and 9 bases separated the two germline ends. Germline-derived CDR1 and CDR2 are LGHNT and FRNRAP. This CDR3 region has 14 residues. CDR3 sequence: CASGVMTSGNTIYF. The DNA for the CDR3 is TGTGCTAGTGGTGTTATGACTTCTGGAAACACCATATATTTT.

V gene TRBV21-1 combines with J gene TRBJ2-3; the table's D call, TRBD2, was not checked against the DNA. TRBV21-1 is noted as a pseudogene. The CDR3 sequence is 15 residues long. The CDR3 loop reads CASSGGLVDTDTQYF. CDR3 nucleotides: TGTGCCAGCAGCGGGGGACTAGTTGACACAGATACGCAGTATTTT.

V gene TRBV9 combines with J gene TRBJ2-1; D unclear. This CDR3 contains 15 residues. Trimming cost V 2 bases and J 0 bases, with 9 bases left between them. Germline-derived CDR1 and CDR2 are SGDLS and YYNGEE. Here the CDR3 reads CASSVEGFSYNEQFF. In DNA form, the CDR3 reads TGTGCCAGCAGCGTTGAAGGATTCTCCTACAATGAGCAGTTCTTC.

The chain combines TRBV7-9 with TRBJ2-7; D is unresolved. Trimming shortened V by 3 bases and J by 3 bases, and 12 bases separated the two germline ends. The CDR3 loop spans 14 amino acids. The germline V gene encodes CDR1 SEHNR and CDR2 FQNEAQ (reference sequence). In DNA form, the CDR3 reads TGTGCCAGCAGCTTTAACACCCCTATCTACGAGCAGTACTTC. Translation: CASSFNTPIYEQYF.

This chain links TRBV6-1 with TRBJ2-7, with 12 bases matching TRBD1. Germline V gene lookup returns CDR1 MNHNS and CDR2 SASEGT. Unmatched junction bases numbered 9, after V lost 8 bases and J lost 4 bases. This CDR3 has 15 amino acids. DNA of the CDR3: TGTGCCAGCCTTAGCCCGGGACAGGGGGCTTACGAGCAGTACTTC. Translating gives CASLSPGQGAYEQYF.

Points on this clone: Within the sample, other DNA sequences also encode this same CDR3. The rearrangement uses TRBV30 and TRBJ2-7; D ambiguous. V lost 0 bases to trimming and J lost 4 bases, with 7 bases between them. The CDR3 has 12 amino acids. CDR1 and CDR2 (germline): GTSNPN, SVGIG (reference sequence). CDR3 sequence reads: CAWSVLGYEQYF. The CDR3 DNA reads as TGTGCCTGGAGTGTACTTGGGTACGAGCAGTACTTC.

The CDR3 coding sequence is TGCGCCAGCAGCTTGGCGGGAGTAAGCACAGATACGCAGTATTTT. It is translated as CASSLAGVSTDTQYF. The rearrangement joins TRBV5-1 to TRBJ2-3; maybe TRBD2 (6 bases). V was pared by 0 bases and J by 0 bases, with 8 bases between. The length of the CDR3 is 15 residues. CDR1 and CDR2 (germline): SGHRS, YFSETQ.

CDR3 sequence (DNA): TGCGCCAGCAGCCACCCGCAGGGGTCCTACAATGAGCAGTTCTTC. Translated: CASSHPQGSYNEQFF. The V call is TRBV4-1, the J call TRBJ2-1, with a possible D match to TRBD1 (6 bases). Trimming left V 3 bases short and J 1 base short, with 10 bases between. Per the germline V gene, CDR1 is MGHRA and CDR2 is YSYEKL. CDR3 size: 15 residues.

The chain uses TRBV7-2 and TRBJ2-2, with 10 bases matching TRBD2. This CDR3 has 14 residues. Germline assignment: CDR1 SGHTA and CDR2 FQGNSA. With V trimmed by 7 bases and J by 6 bases, 5 bases remained unmatched. The CDR3 loop is CASTKTSGPGELFF. CDR3 coding DNA: TGTGCCAGCACCAAGACTAGCGGGCCCGGGGAGCTGTTTTTT.

The genes are TRBV10-3 and TRBJ2-3; 7 positions match TRBD1. J lost 0 bases, V lost 5 bases, and 2 bases had no gene match. The CDR3 sequence is 14 residues long. Germline CDR1 and CDR2: ENHRY and SYGVKD. Here the CDR3 reads CAISKDRSTDTQYF. CDR3 bases: TGTGCCATCAGTAAGGACAGGAGCACAGATACGCAGTATTTT.

The chain combines TRBV30 with TRBJ1-4; TRBD1 is a possible D gene (6 bases). CDR1 is GTSNPN, CDR2 SVGIG, per germline (reference sequence). This CDR3 is 14 amino acids long. V shed 4 bases and J shed 7 bases, with 16 bases lying between them. The DNA of the CDR3 is TGTGCCTGGACCGGTACAGGGATCGGTGAAAAACTGTTTTTT. This gives the protein CAWTGTGIGEKLFF.

The V and J genes are TRBV6-6 and TRBJ2-3; no definite D call. V was clipped by 6 bases and J by 9 bases, with 13 bases between them. Germline V CDR1 and CDR2: MNHNY, SVGAGI (reference sequence). CDR3 length: 12 amino acids. DNA for the CDR3: TGTGCCAGCAGCTCAACCTTGGGAACGCAGTATTTT. Translated, it gives CASSSTLGTQYF.

This clone showed up just once. This chain links TRBV6-6 with TRBJ1-4, with D unclear. V shed 6 bases and J shed 3 bases, with 11 bases lying between them. Germline values: CDR1 MNHNY, CDR2 SVGAGI (reference sequence). This CDR3 is 14 amino acids long. Written as DNA, the CDR3 is TGTGCCAGCAGCGAGGCTGGGGCTAATGAAAAACTGTTTTTT. This gives the protein CASSEAGANEKLFF.

This clone appeared once. The chain employs TRBV15 and TRBJ2-7; D unresolved. The germline V gene has CDR1 LNHNV and CDR2 YYDKDF (reference sequence). This CDR3 has 14 amino acids. V was trimmed by 0 bases and J by 3 bases, leaving 9 bases between them. CDR3 loop: CATSRDLDGYEQYF. The CDR3 DNA follows: TGTGCCACCAGCAGAGATTTGGACGGCTACGAGCAGTACTTC.